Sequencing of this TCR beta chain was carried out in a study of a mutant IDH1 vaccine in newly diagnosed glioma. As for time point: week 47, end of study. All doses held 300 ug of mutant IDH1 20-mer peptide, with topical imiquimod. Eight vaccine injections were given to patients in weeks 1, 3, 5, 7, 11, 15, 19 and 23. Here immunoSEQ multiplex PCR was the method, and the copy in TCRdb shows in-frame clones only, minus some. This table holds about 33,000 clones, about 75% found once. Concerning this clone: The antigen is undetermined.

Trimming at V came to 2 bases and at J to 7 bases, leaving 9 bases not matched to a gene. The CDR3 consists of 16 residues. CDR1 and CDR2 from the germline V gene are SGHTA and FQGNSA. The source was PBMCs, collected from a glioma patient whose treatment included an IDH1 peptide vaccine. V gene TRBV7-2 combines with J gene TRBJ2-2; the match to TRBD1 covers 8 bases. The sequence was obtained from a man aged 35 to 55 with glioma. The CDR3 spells CASSLLGGTGGGELFF. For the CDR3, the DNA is TGTGCCAGCAGCTTATTGGGAGGAACAGGGGGCGGGGAGCTGTTTTTT.